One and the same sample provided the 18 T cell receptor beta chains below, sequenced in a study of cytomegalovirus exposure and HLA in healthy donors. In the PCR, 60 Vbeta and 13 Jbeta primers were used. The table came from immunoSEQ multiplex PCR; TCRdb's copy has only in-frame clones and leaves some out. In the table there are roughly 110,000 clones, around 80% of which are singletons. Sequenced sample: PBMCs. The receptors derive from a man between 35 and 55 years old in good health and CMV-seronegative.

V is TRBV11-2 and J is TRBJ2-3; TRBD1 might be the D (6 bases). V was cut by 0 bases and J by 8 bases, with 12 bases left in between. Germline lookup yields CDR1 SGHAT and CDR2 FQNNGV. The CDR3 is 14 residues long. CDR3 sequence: CASSLDLGAVTQYF. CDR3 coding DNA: TGTGCCAGCAGCTTAGATCTGGGGGCAGTTACGCAGTATTTT.

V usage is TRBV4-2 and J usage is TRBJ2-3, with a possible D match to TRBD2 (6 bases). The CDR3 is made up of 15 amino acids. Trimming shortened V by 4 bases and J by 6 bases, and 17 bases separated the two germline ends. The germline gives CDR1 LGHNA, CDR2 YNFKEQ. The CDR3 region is CASSPGEVAMDTQYF. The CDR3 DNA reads TGTGCCAGCAGCCCGGGGGAGGTAGCGATGGATACGCAGTATTTT.

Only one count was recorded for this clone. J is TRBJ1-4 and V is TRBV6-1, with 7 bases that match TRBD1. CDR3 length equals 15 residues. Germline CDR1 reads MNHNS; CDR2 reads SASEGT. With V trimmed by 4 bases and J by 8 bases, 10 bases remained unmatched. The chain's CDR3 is CASSVGGGAGEKLFF. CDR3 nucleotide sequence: TGTGCCAGCAGTGTAGGAGGGGGCGCGGGAGAAAAACTGTTTTTT.

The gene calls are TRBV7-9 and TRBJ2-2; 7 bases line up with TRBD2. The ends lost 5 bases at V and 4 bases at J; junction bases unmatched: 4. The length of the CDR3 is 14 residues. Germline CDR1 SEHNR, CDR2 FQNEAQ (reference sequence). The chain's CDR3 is CASSGTSVTGELFF. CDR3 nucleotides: TGTGCCAGCAGCGGTACTAGCGTCACCGGGGAGCTGTTTTTT.

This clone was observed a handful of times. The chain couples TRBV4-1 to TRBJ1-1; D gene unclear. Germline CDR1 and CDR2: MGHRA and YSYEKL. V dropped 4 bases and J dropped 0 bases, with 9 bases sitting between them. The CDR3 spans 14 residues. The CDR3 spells CASSLRLVNTEAFF. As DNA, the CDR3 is TGCGCCAGCAGCCTGCGGTTAGTGAACACTGAAGCTTTCTTT.

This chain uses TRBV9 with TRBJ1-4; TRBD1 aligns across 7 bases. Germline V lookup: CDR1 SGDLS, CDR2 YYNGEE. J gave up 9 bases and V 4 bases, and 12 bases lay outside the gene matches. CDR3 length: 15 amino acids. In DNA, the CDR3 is TGTGCCAGCAGCCCGACGGGACAGATGGGGAAAAAACTGTTTTTT. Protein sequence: CASSPTGQMGKKLFF.

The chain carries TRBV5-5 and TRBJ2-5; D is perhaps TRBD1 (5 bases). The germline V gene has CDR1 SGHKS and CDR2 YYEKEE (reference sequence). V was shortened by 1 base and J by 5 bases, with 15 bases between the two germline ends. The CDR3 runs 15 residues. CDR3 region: CASSLKGLLGETQYF. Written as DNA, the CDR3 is TGTGCCAGCAGCTTGAAGGGGTTACTTGGCGAGACCCAGTACTTC. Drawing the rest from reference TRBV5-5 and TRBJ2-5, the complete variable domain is DAGVTQSPTHLIKTRGQQVTLRCSPISGHKSVSWYQQVLGQGPQFIFQYYEKEERGRGNFPDRFSARQFPNYSSELNVNALLLGDSALYLCASSLKGLLGETQYFGPGTRLLVL.

CDR3 sequence: CASSQDNRGLFRGYGYTF. The CDR3, as DNA: TGCGCCAGCAGCCAAGATAATAGGGGGCTGTTCCGTGGTTATGGCTACACCTTC. The chain has TRBV4-1 and TRBJ1-2; 7 nucleotides line up with TRBD1. The CDR3 is made up of 18 amino acids. With 0 bases clipped from V and 5 bases from J, the junction kept 15 bases outside the gene matches. The germline gives CDR1 MGHRA, CDR2 YSYEKL.

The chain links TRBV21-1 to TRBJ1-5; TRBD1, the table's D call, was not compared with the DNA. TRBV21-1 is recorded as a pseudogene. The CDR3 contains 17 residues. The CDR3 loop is CASRMVDRDRGNQPQHF. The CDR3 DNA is TGTGCCAGCAGGATGGTTGACAGGGACCGGGGCAATCAGCCCCAGCATTTT.

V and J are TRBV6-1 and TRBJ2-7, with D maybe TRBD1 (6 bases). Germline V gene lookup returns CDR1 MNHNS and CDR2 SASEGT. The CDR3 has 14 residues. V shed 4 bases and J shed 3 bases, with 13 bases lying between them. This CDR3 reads CASSAQTGFYEQYF. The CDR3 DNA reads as TGTGCCAGCAGTGCCCAGACAGGCTTCTACGAGCAGTACTTC.

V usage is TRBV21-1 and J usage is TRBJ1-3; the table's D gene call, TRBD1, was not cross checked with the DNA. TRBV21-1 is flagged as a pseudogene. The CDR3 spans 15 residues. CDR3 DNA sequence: TGTGCCAGCACCCCCGGGACAGGGTTTGGAAACACCATATATTTT. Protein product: CASTPGTGFGNTIYF.

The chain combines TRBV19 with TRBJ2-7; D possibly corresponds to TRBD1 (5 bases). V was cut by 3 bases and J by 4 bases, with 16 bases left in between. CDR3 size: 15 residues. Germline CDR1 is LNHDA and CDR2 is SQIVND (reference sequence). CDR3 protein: CASSIRREAIYEQYF. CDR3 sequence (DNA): TGTGCCAGTAGTATCCGCAGGGAAGCCATATACGAGCAGTACTTC.

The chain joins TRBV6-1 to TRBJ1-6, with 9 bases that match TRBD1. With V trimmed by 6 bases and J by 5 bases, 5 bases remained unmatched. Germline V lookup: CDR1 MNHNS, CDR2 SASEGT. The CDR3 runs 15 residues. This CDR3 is CASREDRGNNSPLHF. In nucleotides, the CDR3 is TGTGCCAGCAGGGAGGACAGGGGAAATAATTCACCCCTCCACTTT.

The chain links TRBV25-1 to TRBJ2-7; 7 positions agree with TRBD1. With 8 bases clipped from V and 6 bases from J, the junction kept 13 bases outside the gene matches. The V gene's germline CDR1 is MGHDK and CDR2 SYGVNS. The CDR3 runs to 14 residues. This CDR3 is CASSPGLEGAEQYF. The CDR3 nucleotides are TGTGCCAGCTCTCCGGGTCTTGAGGGGGCCGAGCAGTACTTC.

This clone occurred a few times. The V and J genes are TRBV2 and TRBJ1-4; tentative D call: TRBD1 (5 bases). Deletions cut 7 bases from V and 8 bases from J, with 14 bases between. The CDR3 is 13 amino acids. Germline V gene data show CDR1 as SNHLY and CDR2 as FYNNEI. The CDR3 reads CASIYQGNEKLFF. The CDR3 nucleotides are TGTGCCAGCATCTACCAGGGAAACGAAAAACTGTTTTTT.

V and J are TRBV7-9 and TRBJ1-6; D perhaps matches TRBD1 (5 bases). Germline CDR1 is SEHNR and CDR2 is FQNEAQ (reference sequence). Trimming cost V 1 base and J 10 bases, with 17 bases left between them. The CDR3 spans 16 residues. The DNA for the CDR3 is TGTGCCAGCAGCTTAGAAATTGGCAGGGCTCAATCACCCCTCCACTTT. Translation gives CASSLEIGRAQSPLHF.

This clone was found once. The CDR3 here is CASGGRKGLDEQFF. DNA of the CDR3: TGCGCCAGCGGGGGGAGGAAAGGCCTCGATGAGCAGTTCTTC. The genes are TRBV4-1 and TRBJ2-1, with a possible D match to TRBD2 (6 bases). V gave up 8 bases and J gave up 8 bases, with 19 bases separating them. The CDR3 sequence is 14 residues long. Germline lookup yields CDR1 MGHRA and CDR2 YSYEKL.

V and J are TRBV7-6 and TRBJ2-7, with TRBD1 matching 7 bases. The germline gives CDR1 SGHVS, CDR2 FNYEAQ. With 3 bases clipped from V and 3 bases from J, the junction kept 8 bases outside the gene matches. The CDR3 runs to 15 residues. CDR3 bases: TGTGCCAGCAGCTTGTTCGGGACAGTCGGCTACGAGCAGTACTTC. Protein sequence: CASSLFGTVGYEQYF.